Shown below are 23 T cell receptor beta chains from a single sample sequenced in a study of blood T cells in healthy people across ages. A second about 6 to 11 cycle PCR used barcoded and J-beta primers. A single record per CDR3 protein comes from TCRdb applying MiXCR to the 5' RACE reads. This sample has under 2 million distinct CDR3 sequences; about 32% occur once, and the top ten carry about 11%. The specimen was blood. The receptors were sampled from a woman between 25 and 40 years old in good health.

This clonotype was found many times. V is TRBV7-2 and J is TRBJ2-7, with D uncertain. There are 14 residues in the CDR3. Germline loops: CDR1 SGHTA, CDR2 FQGNSA. V was trimmed by 0 bases and J by 0 bases, leaving 6 bases between them. CDR3 protein: CASSLAPNSYEQYF. The CDR3 DNA is TGTGCCAGCAGCTTAGCCCCGAACTCCTACGAGCAGTACTTC.

This clonotype was detected ten times or more. V is TRBV4-2 and J is TRBJ1-1; no reliable D call. Deletions cut 1 base from V and 8 bases from J, with 8 bases between. In germline, CDR1 is LGHNA, CDR2 YNFKEQ. The CDR3 runs 12 residues. CDR3 DNA sequence: TGTGCCAGCAGCCAAGTGGCACACGAAGCTTTCTTT. Translated, it gives CASSQVAHEAFF.

The sample holds a few counts of this clonotype. V and J are TRBV4-1 and TRBJ1-5; 10 bases line up with TRBD1. The CDR3 is 16 residues long. Germline values: CDR1 MGHRA, CDR2 YSYEKL. The ends lost 4 bases at V and 5 bases at J; junction bases unmatched: 8. This CDR3 is CASSPYGTGADQPQHF. DNA for the CDR3: TGCGCCAGCAGCCCATATGGGACAGGGGCGGATCAGCCCCAGCATTTT.

J is TRBJ2-3 and V is TRBV20-1, with D perhaps being TRBD1 or TRBD2 (6 bases each). Germline CDR1 is DFQATT and CDR2 is SNEGSKA (reference sequence). The CDR3 length is 16 residues. Trimming removed 4 bases from V and 0 bases from J, with 17 bases in between. CDR3 coding DNA: TGCAGTGCTACTTCACGGGGGCGCTATAGCACAGATACGCAGTATTTT. This gives the protein CSATSRGRYSTDTQYF.

This CDR3 is CSARDFPRHYGYTF. The CDR3 region has the DNA TGCAGTGCTAGAGATTTCCCCCGGCATTATGGCTACACCTTC. This sequence joins TRBV20-1 and TRBJ1-2; D uncertain. The CDR3 length is 14 residues. Trimming removed 0 bases from V and 5 bases from J, with 13 bases in between. Germline CDR1 is DFQATT and CDR2 is SNEGSKA (reference sequence).

V and J are TRBV28 and TRBJ2-7; tentatively, D is TRBD1 (5 bases). CDR1 MDHEN and CDR2 SYDVKM come from the germline V gene. The CDR3 consists of 14 residues. Trimming took off 2 bases at V and 3 bases at J, with 11 bases between the two ends. CDR3 sequence reads: CASSLSSGHYEQYF. The CDR3 DNA reads TGTGCCAGCAGTTTAAGCTCAGGGCACTACGAGCAGTACTTC.

The gene calls are TRBV4-2 and TRBJ2-1, with TRBD2 matching over 8 bases. Germline values: CDR1 LGHNA, CDR2 YNFKEQ. The CDR3 loop spans 16 amino acids. V dropped 2 bases and J dropped 4; count of bases not matched to a gene: 7. The DNA of the CDR3 is TGTGCCAGCAGCCAAATCACTAGCGGAGGGTACAATGAGCAGTTCTTC. This codes for CASSQITSGGYNEQFF.

Remarks on this clonotype: Germline and junction disagree at one end, which may indicate a read error. V gene TRBV7-2 combines with J gene TRBJ1-6, with a tentative D call TRBD1 (6 bases). The CDR3 has 16 residues. Germline CDR1 reads SGHTA; CDR2 reads FQGNSA. This CDR3 is CASSLGDKGSNSPLHF. CDR3 sequence (DNA): TGTGCCAGCAGCTTAGGGGACAAGGGTTCTAATTCGCCCCTCCACTTT.

The CDR3 DNA follows: TGTGCCAGCAGCCCAGGAGCCGGGGCTTACAATGAGCAGTTCTTC. It encodes CASSPGAGAYNEQFF. The V call is TRBV9, the J call TRBJ2-1; D tentatively reads TRBD1 or TRBD2 (5 bases each). Germline V lookup: CDR1 SGDLS, CDR2 YYNGEE. Trimming removed 4 bases from V and 4 bases from J, with 15 bases in between. This CDR3 comprises 15 residues.

The V call is TRBV29-1, the J call TRBJ1-2; TRBD1 is a possible D gene (6 bases). CDR3 length: 13 residues. Looked up from germline, CDR1 is SQVTM and CDR2 is ANQGSEA. Trimming left V 5 bases short and J 5 bases short, with 15 bases between. CDR3 sequence (DNA): TGCAGCGTTCGGAACCAGGGGCTTTATGGCTACACCTTC. Translation gives CSVRNQGLYGYTF.

The chain carries TRBV20-1 and TRBJ2-7, with D perhaps matching TRBD1 (6 bases). There are 12 residues in the CDR3. Trimming cost V 6 bases and J 5 bases, with 14 bases left between them. CDR1 DFQATT and CDR2 SNEGSKA come from the germline V gene (reference sequence). The CDR3 bases are TGCAGTGCAGGGGGACCGGCAGACGAGCAGTACTTC. It codes for CSAGGPADEQYF.

This chain uses TRBV20-1 with TRBJ2-1, with 10 bases matching TRBD2. The CDR3 has 16 residues. Germline CDR1 reads DFQATT; CDR2 reads SNEGSKA (reference sequence). After removal of 5 bases from V and 3 bases from J, the junction contained 10 bases not matched to a gene. CDR3 bases: TGCAGTGCTTTAGCGGGAGGCAAACTGAACTACAATGAGCAGTTCTTC. Protein sequence: CSALAGGKLNYNEQFF.

This chain links TRBV4-1 with TRBJ2-5; 7 nucleotides line up with TRBD1. Germline CDR1 MGHRA, CDR2 YSYEKL. V was pared by 3 bases and J by 13 bases, with 20 bases of the junction left unmatched. CDR3 size: 16 residues. The CDR3 reads CASSQDEGQYIDERYF. DNA of the CDR3: TGCGCCAGCAGCCAGGACGAGGGACAGTATATCGACGAGCGGTACTTC.

The gene calls are TRBV24-1 and TRBJ2-1; D gene unclear. The V gene lost 5 bases and the J gene lost 2 bases, with 15 bases spanning the gap. CDR1 and CDR2 from the germline V gene are KGHDR and SFDVKD. There are 16 residues in the CDR3. CDR3 loop: CATSGTDPTTYNEQFF. CDR3 bases: TGTGCCACCAGTGGAACAGACCCGACGACCTACAATGAGCAGTTCTTC.

This clonotype has a count of ten or more. V is TRBV29-1 and J is TRBJ2-5; 7 bases fit TRBD1. Trimming took 6 bases from V and 1 from J; bases not matched to a gene: 2. CDR1 is SQVTM, CDR2 ANQGSEA, per germline. The CDR3 sequence is 12 residues long. The CDR3 DNA follows: TGCAGCGTCCAGGGGGTCCAAGAGACCCAGTACTTC. This gives the protein CSVQGVQETQYF.

V usage is TRBV6-1 and J usage is TRBJ2-6; D perhaps matches TRBD1 (5 bases). The CDR3 covers 16 residues. Germline V gene sequence: CDR1 MNHNS, CDR2 SASEGT. The V gene lost 4 bases and the J gene lost 0 bases, with 10 bases spanning the gap. The CDR3: CASSGYRRSGANVLTF. In DNA form, the CDR3 reads TGTGCCAGCAGTGGGTACAGGCGCTCTGGGGCCAACGTCCTGACTTTC.

This clonotype has more than one count but fewer than ten. This chain connects TRBV7-9 to TRBJ1-4, with TRBD1 matching over 7 bases. V lost 6 bases and J lost 7; bases outside the gene matches: 8. Germline CDR1 SEHNR, CDR2 FQNEAQ (reference sequence). There are 14 residues in the CDR3. CDR3 in DNA: TGTGCCAGCAGTTATATAGGGGGCGGTGAAAAACTGTTTTTT. Translated: CASSYIGGGEKLFF.

This clonotype appeared many times. The CDR3 coding sequence is TGCAGTGCTAACCATAGGAGAGCCTACGAGCAGTACTTC. As protein: CSANHRRAYEQYF. J is TRBJ2-7 and V is TRBV20-1; no clear D gene. This CDR3 is 13 amino acids long. The ends were cut back, 4 bases at V and 2 bases at J, with 12 bases in the middle. Germline loops: CDR1 DFQATT, CDR2 SNEGSKA (reference sequence).

The V call is TRBV18, the J call TRBJ2-7, with a tentative D call TRBD2 (6 bases). Trimming removed 2 bases at V and 0 bases at J, with 14 bases between. Looked up from germline, CDR1 is KGHSH and CDR2 is LQKENI. This CDR3 contains 16 residues. DNA of the CDR3: TGTGCCAGCTCACCAGGCCCCTCTAGCGCCTCCTACGAGCAGTACTTC. Amino acid sequence: CASSPGPSSASYEQYF. The whole variable domain, remainder taken from reference TRBV18 and TRBJ2-7, is NAGVMQNPRHLVRRRGQEARLRCSPMKGHSHVYWYRQLPEEGLKFMVYLQKENIIDESGMPKERFSAEFPKEGPSILRIQQVVRGDSAAYFCASSPGPSSASYEQYFGPGTRLTVT.

In this sample, this clonotype turned up many times. The CDR3 DNA is TGCAGCGTTCGGCGGGAAGGCAATGAGCAGTTCTTC. It specifies CSVRREGNEQFF. The chain recombines TRBV29-1 with TRBJ2-1; the D gene is possibly TRBD2 (6 bases). The V gene lost 5 bases and the J gene lost 6 bases, with 11 bases spanning the gap. From germline, CDR1 is SQVTM and CDR2 ANQGSEA. The CDR3 spans 12 residues.

Concerning this clonotype: A much larger clone sits a single nucleotide away, making a read error possible. The CDR3 DNA reads as TGCGCCAGCAGCCAAGATAGGACTAGCGGAGCACGAGAGACCCAGTACTTC. This codes for CASSQDRTSGARETQYF. J is TRBJ2-5 and V is TRBV4-1; 10 bases match TRBD2. The CDR3 is 17 amino acids. Looked up from germline, CDR1 is MGHRA and CDR2 is YSYEKL. J was trimmed by 4 bases and V by 0 bases; bases with no gene match: 8.

This chain uses TRBV12-3 or TRBV12-4 with TRBJ2-1; D is possibly TRBD1 (6 bases). The length of the CDR3 is 16 residues. Between the trimmed V and J ends, which lost 1 base and 3 bases, there was a span of 13 bases. The CDR3 loop reads CASSLDGEGVYNEQFF. The CDR3 nucleotides are TGTGCCAGCAGTTTAGATGGAGAGGGGGTCTACAATGAGCAGTTCTTC.

This clonotype was seen repeatedly, ten times or more. The rearrangement uses TRBV5-1 and TRBJ1-1; no definite D call. The germline V gene has CDR1 SGHRS and CDR2 YFSETQ. The length of the CDR3 is 15 residues. V was cut by 0 bases and J by 7 bases, with 16 bases left in between. The CDR3 sequence: CASSLATQRLGEAFF. Written as DNA, the CDR3 is TGCGCCAGCAGCTTGGCCACCCAGCGGCTAGGTGAAGCTTTCTTT.